What follows are 25 T cell receptor beta chains derived from one specimen sequenced in a study of cytomegalovirus exposure and HLA in healthy donors. The PCR used 60 Vbeta and 13 Jbeta primers. Repertoires were generated with immunoSEQ multiplex PCR, while TCRdb's copy carries only in-frame clones and drops some. The data hold roughly 220,000 clones, with under 85% observed a single time. Sequencing was done on a sample of PBMCs. The receptors were sampled from a man between 45 and 60 years old in good health and CMV-seronegative.

The DNA for the CDR3 is TGTGCCACCAGCAGAGCGAACTTACTTAGCTCCTACGAGCAGTACTTC. Protein sequence: CATSRANLLSSYEQYF. The rearrangement joins TRBV15 to TRBJ2-7; D not certain. CDR1 and CDR2 (germline): LNHNV, YYDKDF (reference sequence). Deletions cut 1 base from V and 0 bases from J, with 13 bases between. The CDR3 runs 16 residues.

This clone has only one observation. This sequence joins TRBV2 and TRBJ1-2; 7 positions match TRBD1. The V gene's germline CDR1 is SNHLY and CDR2 FYNNEI. This CDR3 contains 14 residues. The J segment lost 4 bases and the V segment lost 8 bases, leaving 10 bases of the junction unmatched. The DNA of the CDR3 is TGTGCCAGCCGGAGCGACAGGGCTGGCTATGGCTACACCTTC. This encodes CASRSDRAGYGYTF.

This clone was observed a handful of times. The chain has TRBV23-1 and TRBJ2-1, with TRBD1 matching 7 bases. TRBV23-1 is assigned to the ORF class and has an uncertain function. V gave up 5 bases and J gave up 5 bases; unmatched junction bases: 9. This CDR3 has 15 residues. For the CDR3, the DNA is TGCGCCAGCAGTACCTCGGACAGGACCAACAATGAGCAGTTCTTC. Its translation: CASSTSDRTNNEQFF.

The sample holds a few counts of this clone. The rearrangement uses TRBV5-5 and TRBJ2-3; D is possibly TRBD2 (6 bases). CDR1 is SGHKS, CDR2 YYEKEE, per germline (reference sequence). Trimming took off 4 bases at V and 4 bases at J, with 16 bases between the two ends. The CDR3 contains 15 residues. The CDR3 DNA follows: TGTGCCAGCAGCCGACGACTAGATCTCCCAGATACGCAGTATTTT. Amino acid sequence: CASSRRLDLPDTQYF.

The CDR3 bases are TGTGCCAGCAGTCCTCAACAGGGGCCTTCCTACAATGAGCAGTTCTTC. It yields the protein CASSPQQGPSYNEQFF. The rearrangement links TRBV27 to TRBJ2-1; 7 bases are shared with TRBD1. The germline CDR1 and CDR2 sequences are MNHEY and SMNVEV (reference sequence). With 5 bases clipped from V and 1 base from J, the junction kept 8 bases outside the gene matches. This CDR3 is 16 amino acids long.

This chain uses TRBV6-5 with TRBJ2-1, with no clear D. Per the germline V gene, CDR1 is MNHEY and CDR2 is SVGAGI. V was pared by 2 bases and J by 4 bases, with 9 bases between. The CDR3 is made up of 14 amino acids. In DNA form, the CDR3 reads TGTGCCAGCAGTTACGCGGAATCATACAATGAGCAGTTCTTC. Protein product: CASSYAESYNEQFF.

This clone occurred once. The chain couples TRBV11-3 to TRBJ2-2; no definite D call. The CDR3 extends over 13 amino acids. The V end lost 5 bases, the J end lost 6 bases, and 10 bases lay between the germline ends. The germline gives CDR1 SGHNT, CDR2 YENEEA. As DNA, the CDR3 is TGTGCCAGCAGCCCCTCTATTGCCGGGGAGCTGTTTTTT. This gives the protein CASSPSIAGELFF.

The J gene is TRBJ2-5, the V gene TRBV6-6; perhaps TRBD2 as D (6 bases). CDR3 length: 13 residues. Germline V gene lookup returns CDR1 MNHNY and CDR2 SVGAGI (reference sequence). The germline V and J ends were trimmed by 8 bases and 10 bases, with 20 bases remaining between them. The CDR3 protein is CASVTGEAGNQYF. In DNA, the CDR3 is TGTGCCAGCGTTACGGGGGAGGCCGGGAACCAGTACTTC.

This clone was observed a handful of times. This chain connects TRBV19 to TRBJ2-2; D remains unclear. The CDR3 length is 14 residues. Germline CDR1 LNHDA, CDR2 SQIVND (reference sequence). Trimming removed 7 bases from V and 1 base from J, with 10 bases in between. CDR3 in amino acids: CASNIPLNTGELFF. DNA of the CDR3: TGTGCCAGTAACATTCCGTTGAACACCGGGGAGCTGTTTTTT.

The gene calls are TRBV4-1 and TRBJ2-7, with 8 bases lining up with TRBD1. Germline trimming cut 2 bases from V and 5 bases from J; bases unmatched to any gene: 5. This CDR3 is built from 14 residues. Germline lookup yields CDR1 MGHRA and CDR2 YSYEKL. CDR3 sequence reads: CASSQLLTGDEQYF. CDR3 nucleotides: TGCGCCAGCAGCCAACTCTTGACAGGGGACGAGCAGTACTTC.

The rearrangement joins TRBV2 to TRBJ2-2; D gene uncertain. CDR3 length: 14 residues. CDR1 is SNHLY, CDR2 FYNNEI, per germline. V lost 4 bases and J lost 2, with 8 bases in between. Here the CDR3 reads CASSVLGNTGELFF. CDR3 coding DNA: TGTGCCAGCAGTGTGCTAGGAAACACCGGGGAGCTGTTTTTT.

A few counts support this clone. This chain joins TRBV6-1 and TRBJ2-2, with 7 bases aligning to TRBD2. CDR1 is MNHNS, CDR2 SASEGT, per germline. The CDR3 is 15 residues long. V lost 4 bases, J lost 2 bases, and 4 bases stayed unmatched. The CDR3 nucleotides read TGTGCCAGCAGTGCCCGGACTAGAAACACCGGGGAGCTGTTTTTT. Translation gives CASSARTRNTGELFF.

V and J are TRBV12-5 and TRBJ2-2; D is ambiguous. The CDR3 runs 14 residues. Per the germline V gene, CDR1 is LGHNT and CDR2 is FRNRAP. The V gene lost 6 bases and the J gene lost 4 bases, with 12 bases spanning the gap. The CDR3 DNA is TGTGCTAGTGGATCCGACTTCCCCACCGGGGAGCTGTTTTTT. It specifies CASGSDFPTGELFF.

V usage is TRBV19 and J usage is TRBJ1-4; 10 bases are shared with TRBD1. The germline V gene encodes CDR1 LNHDA and CDR2 SQIVND (reference sequence). CDR3 length: 15 residues. Trimming cost V 4 bases and J 7 bases; bases outside gene matches: 6. The CDR3 region is CASSTSGTGAEKLFF. CDR3 bases: TGTGCCAGTAGTACCTCCGGGACAGGGGCTGAAAAACTGTTTTTT.

The chain uses TRBV19 and TRBJ2-1; a possible D gene is TRBD1 (5 bases). Per germline, CDR1 LNHDA and CDR2 SQIVND (reference sequence). V lost 3 bases, J lost 5 bases, and 8 bases lay in between. The CDR3 length is 13 residues. The CDR3 DNA is TGTGCCAGTAGTATGGGGCAAAACAATGAGCAGTTCTTC. Translation: CASSMGQNNEQFF.

In nucleotides, the CDR3 is TGTGCCAGCAGCTTGGACTCGTGGGGCTACACCTTC. Amino acids: CASSLDSWGYTF. This chain connects TRBV5-4 to TRBJ1-2; D is unclear. The CDR3 runs 12 residues. With 0 bases removed from V and 8 bases from J, the gap between germline ends came to 8 bases. CDR1 is SGHNT and CDR2 is YYREEE in the germline V gene (reference sequence).

The table lists this clone with a few counts. V usage is TRBV30 and J usage is TRBJ2-7; 9 bases are a match to TRBD2. The trim removed 2 bases at V and 5 bases at J, leaving 10 bases unmatched. This CDR3 comprises 15 residues. Germline V gene lookup returns CDR1 GTSNPN and CDR2 SVGIG (reference sequence). DNA for the CDR3: TGTGCCTGGAGTAGCGGGAGGCCTCAGTTGGACGAGCAGTACTTC. This translates into CAWSSGRPQLDEQYF.

This clone was seen a single time. The rearrangement joins TRBV5-1 to TRBJ1-6; TRBD1 matches 7 bases. After removal of 4 bases from V and 4 bases from J, the junction contained 2 bases not matched to a gene. The V gene's germline CDR1 is SGHRS and CDR2 YFSETQ. This CDR3 is 14 amino acids long. CDR3 bases: TGCGCCAGCAGCCGGGACAGATATAATTCACCCCTCCACTTT. The encoded protein is CASSRDRYNSPLHF.

This chain connects TRBV12-5 to TRBJ1-5; D remains unclear. Germline assignment: CDR1 LGHNT and CDR2 FRNRAP. V lost 0 bases to trimming and J lost 6 bases, with 6 bases between them. The CDR3 consists of 13 residues. CDR3 loop: CASGLVGFQPQHF. In DNA, the CDR3 is TGTGCTAGTGGTTTGGTCGGTTTTCAGCCCCAGCATTTT.

The chain has TRBV19 and TRBJ1-5, with D uncertain. Germline V gene lookup returns CDR1 LNHDA and CDR2 SQIVND (reference sequence). Trimming stripped 4 bases from V and 6 bases from J, with 16 bases between. The CDR3 covers 15 residues. The CDR3 nucleotides are TGTGCCAGTAGTACCGTCCACCGAGCGGGTCAGCCCCAGCATTTT. Amino acid sequence: CASSTVHRAGQPQHF.

The chain employs TRBV6-5 and TRBJ2-5; 8 nucleotides agree with TRBD2. The CDR3 contains 16 residues. V shed 0 bases, J shed 4 bases, and the junction held 7 bases outside the gene matches. Germline CDR1 and CDR2: MNHEY and SVGAGI. This CDR3 is CASSYSWTSSRETQYF. DNA for the CDR3: TGTGCCAGCAGTTACTCGTGGACTAGCTCCCGAGAGACCCAGTACTTC.

This clone has just a few counts. The chain uses TRBV5-6 and TRBJ2-3; tentative D call: TRBD2 (6 bases). Germline V gene lookup returns CDR1 SGHDT and CDR2 YYEEEE. With 1 base removed from V and 2 bases from J, the gap between germline ends came to 8 bases. CDR3 length equals 14 residues. The CDR3 loop is CASSLRGLTDTQYF. The CDR3 DNA reads as TGTGCCAGCAGCTTGCGGGGACTCACAGATACGCAGTATTTT.

A few counts support this clone. The J gene is TRBJ2-5, the V gene TRBV5-6, with D perhaps matching TRBD2 (5 bases). V was pared by 3 bases and J by 5 bases, with 14 bases between. This CDR3 region has 14 residues. Germline V CDR1 and CDR2: SGHDT, YYEEEE. The CDR3 here is CASSSGYLGETQYF. DNA of the CDR3: TGTGCCAGCAGCTCGGGATACCTCGGGGAGACCCAGTACTTC.

V is TRBV28 and J is TRBJ1-1, with 10 bases matching TRBD1. CDR1 is MDHEN and CDR2 is SYDVKM in the germline V gene. J lost 5 bases, V lost 6 bases, and 6 bases had no gene match. This CDR3 is 14 amino acids long. The CDR3: CASSVTGGETEAFF. The CDR3 bases are TGTGCCAGCAGCGTGACAGGGGGCGAGACTGAAGCTTTCTTT.

This chain links TRBV19 with TRBJ2-6, with TRBD1 as a possible D gene (6 bases). V shed 3 bases and J shed 4 bases, with 13 bases lying between them. CDR3 length equals 16 residues. Per germline, CDR1 LNHDA and CDR2 SQIVND (reference sequence). CDR3 in DNA: TGTGCCAGTAGTATTATGACAGGTCCCGGGGCCAACGTCCTGACTTTC. Residues: CASSIMTGPGANVLTF.